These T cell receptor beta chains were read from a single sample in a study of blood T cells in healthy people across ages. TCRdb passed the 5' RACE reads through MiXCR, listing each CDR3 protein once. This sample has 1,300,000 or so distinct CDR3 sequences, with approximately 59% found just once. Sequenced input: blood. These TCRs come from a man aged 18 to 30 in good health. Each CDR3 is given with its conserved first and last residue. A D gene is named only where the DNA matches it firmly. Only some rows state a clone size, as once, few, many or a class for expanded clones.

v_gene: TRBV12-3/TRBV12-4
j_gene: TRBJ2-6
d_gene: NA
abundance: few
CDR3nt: TGTGCCATCTCTCGGGCATTCCAAGGGGGGGCCAACGTCCTGACTTTC
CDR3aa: CAISRAFQGGANVLTF

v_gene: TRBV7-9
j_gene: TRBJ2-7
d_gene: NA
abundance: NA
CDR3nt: TGTGCCAGCAGCCCAGCTAGGGAATACGACGAGCAGTACTTC
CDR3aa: CASSPAREYDEQYF

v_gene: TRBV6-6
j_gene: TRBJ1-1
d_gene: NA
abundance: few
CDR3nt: TGTGCCAGCACCCAAGGGGGAGGGATCACTGAAGCTTTCTTT
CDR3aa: CASTQGGGITEAFF

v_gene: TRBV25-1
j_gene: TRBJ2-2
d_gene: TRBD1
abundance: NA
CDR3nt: TGTGCCAGCGATACAGGGGCCGGGGAGCTGTTTTTT
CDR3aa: CASDTGAGELFF

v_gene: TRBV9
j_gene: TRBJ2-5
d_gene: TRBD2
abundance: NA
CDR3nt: TGTGCCAGCAGCGAACCGGGACTAGCGAGTGAGACCCAGTACTTC
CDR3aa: CASSEPGLASETQYF

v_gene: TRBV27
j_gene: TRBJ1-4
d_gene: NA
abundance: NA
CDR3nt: TGTGCCAGCAGCATTCTGGGTAGGGGAAAACTGTTTTTT
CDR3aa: CASSILGRGKLFF

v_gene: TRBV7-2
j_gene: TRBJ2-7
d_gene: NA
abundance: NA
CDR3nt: TGTGCCAGCAGCTTAGTTCCCAGGGGAGGCTACGAGCAGTACTTC
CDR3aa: CASSLVPRGGYEQYF

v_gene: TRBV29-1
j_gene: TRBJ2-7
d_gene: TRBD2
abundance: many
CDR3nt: TGCAGCGTGACTAGCGGGAGGTACTACGAGCAGTACTTC
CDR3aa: CSVTSGRYYEQYF

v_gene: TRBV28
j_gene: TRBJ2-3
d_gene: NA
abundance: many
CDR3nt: TGTGCCAGCAGTCTGAGCGGTAACACAGATACGCAGTATTTT
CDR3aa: CASSLSGNTDTQYF

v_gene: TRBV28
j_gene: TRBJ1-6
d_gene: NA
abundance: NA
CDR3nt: TGTGCCAGCAACCCGAATCGGGGCCCCTATAATTCACCCCTCCACTTT
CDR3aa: CASNPNRGPYNSPLHF

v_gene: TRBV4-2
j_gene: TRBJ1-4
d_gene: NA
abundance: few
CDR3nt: TGTGCCAGCAGCCCCGGGCCCGAAAAACTGTTTTTT
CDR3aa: CASSPGPEKLFF

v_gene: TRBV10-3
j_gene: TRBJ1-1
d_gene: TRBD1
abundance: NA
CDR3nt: TGTGCCATCAACGACAGGGGCCCTAACACTGAAGCTTTCTTT
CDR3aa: CAINDRGPNTEAFF

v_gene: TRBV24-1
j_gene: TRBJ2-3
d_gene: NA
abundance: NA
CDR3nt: TGTGCCACCAGTGATGGGGGACGGTCGACAGATACGCAGTATTTT
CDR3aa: CATSDGGRSTDTQYF

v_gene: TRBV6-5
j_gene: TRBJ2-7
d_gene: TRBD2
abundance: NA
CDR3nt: TGTGCCAGCAGTTACTCTAGCGGGGGCTACGAGCAGTACTTC
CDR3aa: CASSYSSGGYEQYF

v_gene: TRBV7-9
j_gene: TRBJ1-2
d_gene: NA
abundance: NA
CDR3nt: TGTGCCAGCAGCCATCGGGTTAATGTCGGAGTGAACTATGGCTACACCTTC
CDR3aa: CASSHRVNVGVNYGYTF

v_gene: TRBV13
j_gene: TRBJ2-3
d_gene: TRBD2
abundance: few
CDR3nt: TGTGCCAGCAGCTTGACTAGCGGAGCAAGCACAGATACGCAGTATTTT
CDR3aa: CASSLTSGASTDTQYF

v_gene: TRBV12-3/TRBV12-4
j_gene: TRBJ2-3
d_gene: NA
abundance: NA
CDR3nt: TGTGCCAACACTTTGACAGGCCTCAGCACAGATACGCAGTATTTT
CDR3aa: CANTLTGLSTDTQYF

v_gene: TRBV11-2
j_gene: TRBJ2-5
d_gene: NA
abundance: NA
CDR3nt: TGTGCCAGCAGCTTAGGAGCAGGGCGGGAAGGGACCCAGTACTTC
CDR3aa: CASSLGAGREGTQYF

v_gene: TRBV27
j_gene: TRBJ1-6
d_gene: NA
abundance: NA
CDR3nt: TGTGCCAGCAGTTGGGGGGCCTCCCCATGGTCTAATTCACCCCTCCACTTT
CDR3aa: CASSWGASPWSNSPLHF

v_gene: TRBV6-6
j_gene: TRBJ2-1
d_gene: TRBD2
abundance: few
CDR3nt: TGTGCCAGCAGTCAACTTACTAGCGGGTTATACAATGAGCAGTTCTTC
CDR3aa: CASSQLTSGLYNEQFF

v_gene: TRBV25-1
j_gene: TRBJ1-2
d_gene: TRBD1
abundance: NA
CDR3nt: TGTGCCAGCAGTGACGAGAGACAGGGCTATGGCTACACCTTC
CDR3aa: CASSDERQGYGYTF

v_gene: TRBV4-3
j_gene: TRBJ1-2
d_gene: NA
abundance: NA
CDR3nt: TGCGCCAGCAGCCAAGGCTCGGGCTATGGCTACACCTTC
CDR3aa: CASSQGSGYGYTF

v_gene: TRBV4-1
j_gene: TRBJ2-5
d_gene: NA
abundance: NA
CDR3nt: TGCGCCAGCAGCCAAGGGACTGATCGCTCCTACGGGCAGTACTTC
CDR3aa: CASSQGTDRSYGQYF

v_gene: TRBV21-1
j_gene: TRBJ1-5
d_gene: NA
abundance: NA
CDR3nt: TGTGCCAGCAGCGGGTCCAGATATCAGCCCCAGCATTTT
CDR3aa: CASSGSRYQPQHF

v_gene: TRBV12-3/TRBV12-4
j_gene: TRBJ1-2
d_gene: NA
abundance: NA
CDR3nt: TGTGCCAGCAGTGAGGAGGGCCGGAGAAATGGCTACACCTTC
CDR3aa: CASSEEGRRNGYTF

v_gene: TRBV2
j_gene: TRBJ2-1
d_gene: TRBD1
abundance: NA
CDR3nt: TGTGCCAGCAGTCGACAGGGTAGCCCCTACAATGAGCAGTTCTTC
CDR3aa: CASSRQGSPYNEQFF

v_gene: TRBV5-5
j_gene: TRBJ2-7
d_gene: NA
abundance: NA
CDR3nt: TGTGCCAGCAGCTTGGGAGTAACGGTAACCTACGAGCAGTACTTC
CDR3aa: CASSLGVTVTYEQYF

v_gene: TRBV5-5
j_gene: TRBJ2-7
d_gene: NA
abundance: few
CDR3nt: TGTGCCAGCAGCTTGGAATGGGGGGCAGACGAGCAGTACTTC
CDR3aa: CASSLEWGADEQYF

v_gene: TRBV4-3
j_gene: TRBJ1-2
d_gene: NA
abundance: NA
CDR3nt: TGCGCCAGCAGCCAAGATAGACGGGGCTACACCTTC
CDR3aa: CASSQDRRGYTF

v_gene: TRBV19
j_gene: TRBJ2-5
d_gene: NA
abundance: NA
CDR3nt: TGTGCCAGTAGTATAATAGGGGCGGAGACCCAGTACTTC
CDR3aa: CASSIIGAETQYF

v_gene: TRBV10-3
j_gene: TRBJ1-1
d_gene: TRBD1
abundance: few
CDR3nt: TGTGCCATCAGTGGAGGGACAGGGACCAACACTGAAGCTTTCTTT
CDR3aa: CAISGGTGTNTEAFF

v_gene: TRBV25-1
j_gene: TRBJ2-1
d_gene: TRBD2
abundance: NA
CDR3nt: TGTGCCAGCAGTGACACCGGGACTAGTGAGTTACGTGAGCAGTTCTTC
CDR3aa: CASSDTGTSELREQFF

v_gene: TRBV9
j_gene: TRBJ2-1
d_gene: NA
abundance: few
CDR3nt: TGTGCCAGCAGCGTTTATGAGCCAGACAATGAGCAGTTCTTC
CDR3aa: CASSVYEPDNEQFF

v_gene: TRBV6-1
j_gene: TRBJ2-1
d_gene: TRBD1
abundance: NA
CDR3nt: TGTGCCAGCAGTGATTACCTTCCGGGACAGGGATTACTCTCCTACAATGAGCAGTTCTTC
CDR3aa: CASSDYLPGQGLLSYNEQFF

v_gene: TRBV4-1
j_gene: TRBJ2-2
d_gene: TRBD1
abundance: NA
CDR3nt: TGCGCCAGCAGCCACAGGGGGCTCACCGGGGAGCTGTTTTTT
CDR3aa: CASSHRGLTGELFF

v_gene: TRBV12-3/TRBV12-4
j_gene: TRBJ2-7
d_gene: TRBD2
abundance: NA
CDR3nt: TGTGCCAGCACCCCCGGACTAGCGGGAGACGGGCAGTACTTC
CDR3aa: CASTPGLAGDGQYF

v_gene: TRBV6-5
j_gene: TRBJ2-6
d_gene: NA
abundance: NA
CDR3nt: TGTGCCAGCAGTTATCGATCGGTCTCTGGGGCCAACGTCCTGACTTTC
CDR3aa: CASSYRSVSGANVLTF

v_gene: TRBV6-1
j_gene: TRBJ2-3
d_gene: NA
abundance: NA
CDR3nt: TGTGCCAGCAGCACGAGACTGCGAGATACGCAGTATTTT
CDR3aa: CASSTRLRDTQYF

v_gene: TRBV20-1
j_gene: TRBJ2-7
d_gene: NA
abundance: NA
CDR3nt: TGCAGTGCTATAGGGGGTCAGGGCCTCTGGGCCTACGAGCAGTACTTC
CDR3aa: CSAIGGQGLWAYEQYF

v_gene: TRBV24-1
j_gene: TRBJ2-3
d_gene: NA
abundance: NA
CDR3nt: TGTGCCACCAGTGATCATGGGGCAGATACGCAGTATTTT
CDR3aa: CATSDHGADTQYF

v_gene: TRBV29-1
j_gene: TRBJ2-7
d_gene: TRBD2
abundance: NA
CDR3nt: TGCAGCGTCCACCTAGCGGGAAGAGACTACGAGCAGTACTTC
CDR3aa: CSVHLAGRDYEQYF

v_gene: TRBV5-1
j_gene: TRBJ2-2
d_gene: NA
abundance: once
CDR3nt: TGCGCCAGCCATACAGGGTACAGAACCGGGGAGCTGTTTTTT
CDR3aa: CASHTGYRTGELFF